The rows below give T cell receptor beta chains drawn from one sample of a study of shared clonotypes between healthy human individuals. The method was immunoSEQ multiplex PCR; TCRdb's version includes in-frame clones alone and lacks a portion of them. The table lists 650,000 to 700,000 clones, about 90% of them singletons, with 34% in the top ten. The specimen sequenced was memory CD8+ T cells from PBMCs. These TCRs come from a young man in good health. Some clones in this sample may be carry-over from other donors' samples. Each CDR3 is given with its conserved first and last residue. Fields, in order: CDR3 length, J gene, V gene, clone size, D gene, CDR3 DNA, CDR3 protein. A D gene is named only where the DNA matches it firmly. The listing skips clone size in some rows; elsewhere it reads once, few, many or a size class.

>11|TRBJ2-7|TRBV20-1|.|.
TGCAGTGCTAGAGACAGGGGCGAGCAGTACTTC
CSARDRGEQYF
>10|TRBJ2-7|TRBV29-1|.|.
TGCAGGCTCCCGGACTCCGAGCAGTACTTC
CRLPDSEQYF
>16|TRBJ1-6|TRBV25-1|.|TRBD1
TGTGCCAGCAGTGAATTGGGGACAGCCCTTAATTCACCCCTCCACTTT
CASSELGTALNSPLHF
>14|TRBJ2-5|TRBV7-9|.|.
TGTGCCAGCCGGCAGGGTCTTTTTGGGGAGACCCAGTACTTC
CASRQGLFGETQYF
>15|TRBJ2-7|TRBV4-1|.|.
TGCGCCAGCAGCCAGGGCCCTCTGAGCTCCTACGAGCAGTACTTC
CASSQGPLSSYEQYF
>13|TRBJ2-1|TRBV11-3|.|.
TGTGCCAGCAGCCAGGAGGACGGAGATGAGCAGTTCTTC
CASSQEDGDEQFF
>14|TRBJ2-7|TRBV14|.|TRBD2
TGTGCCAGCAGCCACCCGATAGCGGGGTTCGAGCAGTACTTC
CASSHPIAGFEQYF
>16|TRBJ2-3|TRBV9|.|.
TGTGCCAGCAGCGACCGAGCGGTAGAAAGCACAGATACGCAGTATTTT
CASSDRAVESTDTQYF
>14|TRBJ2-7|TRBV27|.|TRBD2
TGTGCCAGTTCCCCCGGGAGGGAGGTCTACGAGCAGTACTTC
CASSPGREVYEQYF
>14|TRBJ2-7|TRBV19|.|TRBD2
TGTGCCAGTAGTATATCAGCGGGACCTTACGAGCAGTACTTC
CASSISAGPYEQYF
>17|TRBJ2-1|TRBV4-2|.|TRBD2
TGTGCCAGCAGCCAAGATCGTAATAGCGGGAGGTACAATGAGCAGTTCTTC
CASSQDRNSGRYNEQFF
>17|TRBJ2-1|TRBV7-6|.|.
TGTGCCAGCAGCGAGAGGGGGGAACGTCACTCCTACAATGAGCAGTTCTTC
CASSERGERHSYNEQFF
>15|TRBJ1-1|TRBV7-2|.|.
TGTGCCAGCAGCGGTGAGTTTTTGACCCGAGGTGAAGCTTTCTTT
CASSGEFLTRGEAFF
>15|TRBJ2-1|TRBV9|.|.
TGTGCCAGCAGCGGAGGGGACGGCCTCTACAATGAGCAGTTCTTC
CASSGGDGLYNEQFF
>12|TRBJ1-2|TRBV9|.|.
TGTGCCAGCAGCGTAGACGGCGATGGCTACACCTTC
CASSVDGDGYTF
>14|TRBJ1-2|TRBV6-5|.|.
TGTGCCACCTTGGGTGGAGTTCCTAACTATGGCTACACCTTC
CATLGGVPNYGYTF
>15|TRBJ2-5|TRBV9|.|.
TGTGCCAGCAGCGCGTTAGACAGAGACCAAGAGACCCAGTACTTC
CASSALDRDQETQYF
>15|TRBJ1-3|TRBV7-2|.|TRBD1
TGTGCCAGCAGCTTTATCAGGGGGCATGGAAACACCATATATTTT
CASSFIRGHGNTIYF
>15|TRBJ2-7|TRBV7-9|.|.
TGTGCCAGCAGCTTAGTCCCTAGCGACTCCTACGAGCAGTACTTC
CASSLVPSDSYEQYF
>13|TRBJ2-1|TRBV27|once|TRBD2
TGTGCCAGCAGTCCTAGCGGGTGGAATGAGCAGTTCTTC
CASSPSGWNEQFF